The 23 T cell receptor beta chains presented below share a single source sample, sequenced in a study of T-cell reconstitution after alpha-beta-depleted transplantation in children. The TCRbeta library incorporated unique molecular identifiers. TCRdb passed the PCR reads through MiXCR, listing each CDR3 protein once. The repertoire has about 420,000 distinct CDR3 sequences, roughly 10% of them found once; the top ten carry approximately 5%. Sequences were derived from PBMCs from the stem cell graft donor, sampled from the stem cell graft. The receptor set was obtained from a human donor who donated a stem cell graft to a child with acute myeloid leukemia.

This clonotype was found a few times. The rearrangement joins TRBV15 to TRBJ1-1, with a weak D call TRBD1 (6 bases). This CDR3 region has 14 residues. V was shortened by 6 bases and J by 3 bases, with 14 bases between the two germline ends. CDR1 LNHNV and CDR2 YYDKDF come from the germline V gene (reference sequence). The CDR3 DNA sequence: TGTGCCACCAGTGGGGGCCCTAGGGACACTGAAGCTTTCTTT. The encoded protein is CATSGGPRDTEAFF.

The chain combines TRBV29-1 with TRBJ1-1; weak D call: TRBD1 (5 bases). V lost 7 bases and J lost 5, with 17 bases in between. The CDR3 sequence is 13 residues long. Germline-derived CDR1 and CDR2 are SQVTM and ANQGSEA. The CDR3 sequence is CSGVIEGRTEAFF. CDR3 nucleotide sequence: TGCAGCGGGGTGATCGAGGGGCGGACTGAAGCTTTCTTT.

This clonotype was observed at least ten times. The V gene is TRBV12-3 or TRBV12-4, the J gene TRBJ1-1; no reliable D call. V dropped 3 bases and J dropped 1 base, with 3 bases sitting between them. This CDR3 is 12 amino acids long. The CDR3 nucleotides read TGTGCCAGCAGTTTCGGGAACACTGAAGCTTTCTTT. Translating it yields CASSFGNTEAFF.

In its sample, this clonotype is medium-sized. The chain joins TRBV20-1 to TRBJ2-7; 9 positions agree with TRBD2. Germline values: CDR1 DFQATT, CDR2 SNEGSKA (reference sequence). The CDR3 length is 16 residues. Unmatched junction bases numbered 8, after V lost 1 base and J lost 1 base. For the CDR3, the DNA is TGCAGTGCTAGAGGCGATCAAGCGGGGGGATCCTACGAGCAGTACTTC. This codes for CSARGDQAGGSYEQYF.

In its sample, this clonotype was seen many times. V is TRBV12-3 or TRBV12-4 and J is TRBJ2-7; 7 bases line up with TRBD1. The CDR3 extends over 12 amino acids. The junction had 5 bases not matched to a gene; V was cut back by 6 bases and J by 6 bases. CDR3 sequence (DNA): TGTGCCAGCAGCCGATCAGGGGGCGAGCAGTACGTC. It encodes CASSRSGGEQYV.

This clonotype came up a few times. CDR3 protein: CASSEQAPVGEKLFF. In DNA, the CDR3 is TGTGCCAGCAGTGAACAAGCCCCCGTGGGGGAAAAACTGTTTTTT. V gene TRBV2 combines with J gene TRBJ1-4, with D unresolved. Trimming took 2 bases from V and 8 from J, leaving 15 bases between them. Per germline, CDR1 SNHLY and CDR2 FYNNEI. The CDR3 sequence is 15 residues long.

This chain uses TRBV10-3 with TRBJ1-2; TRBD1 matches at 9 bases. This CDR3 comprises 13 residues. V lost 9 bases, J lost 4 bases, and 6 bases stayed unmatched. From germline, CDR1 is ENHRY and CDR2 SYGVKD. The CDR3 sequence is CAIGQGPGYGYTF. As DNA, the CDR3 is TGTGCCATAGGACAGGGGCCGGGCTATGGCTACACCTTC.

This clonotype turned up a few times. The chain links TRBV6-1 to TRBJ1-6; 9 nucleotides line up with TRBD1. Unmatched junction bases numbered 8, after V lost 7 bases and J lost 10 bases. The CDR3 is 14 amino acids. Germline loops: CDR1 MNHNS, CDR2 SASEGT. CDR3 in amino acids: CASTRGQGHSPLHF. CDR3 bases: TGTGCCAGCACAAGGGGACAGGGTCACTCACCCCTCCACTTT.

The chain uses TRBV5-1 and TRBJ2-4, with D perhaps TRBD1 (6 bases). Trimming took 4 bases from V and 10 from J, leaving 15 bases between them. CDR3 size: 13 residues. Germline lookup yields CDR1 SGHRS and CDR2 YFSETQ. The CDR3 is CASSPGHLGIQYF. The CDR3, as DNA: TGCGCCAGCAGCCCGGGACACCTAGGAATTCAGTACTTC.

CDR3 sequence (DNA): TGTGCCAGCAGCTTAGTCCTAGCGGCTGGGGCAGATACGCAGTATTTT. It specifies CASSLVLAAGADTQYF. The chain has TRBV7-2 and TRBJ2-3; 7 positions match TRBD2. CDR3 length: 16 amino acids. The V segment lost 1 base and the J segment 4 bases; nucleotides outside the gene matches: 8. Per the germline V gene, CDR1 is SGHTA and CDR2 is FQGNSA. The full variable domain, with the rest looked up from reference TRBV7-2 and TRBJ2-3, is GAGVSQSPSNKVTEKGKDVELRCDPISGHTALYWYRQSLGQGLEFLIYFQGNSAPDKSGLPSDRFSAERTGGSVSTLTIQRTQQEDSAVYLCASSLVLAAGADTQYFGPGTRLTVL.

This clonotype came up a few times. V is TRBV7-9 and J is TRBJ2-1; 12 bases match TRBD2. V gave up 3 bases and J gave up 4 bases; unmatched junction bases: 10. The CDR3 has 18 amino acids. Germline V CDR1 and CDR2: SEHNR, FQNEAQ (reference sequence). CDR3 sequence reads: CASSFTTSGGADYNEQFF. The CDR3 nucleotides read TGTGCCAGCAGCTTTACGACTAGCGGGGGTGCGGATTACAATGAGCAGTTCTTC. Complete variable domain (other parts from reference TRBV7-9 and TRBJ2-1): DTGVSQNPRHKITKRGQNVTFRCDPISEHNRLYWYRQTLGQGPEFLTYFQNEAQLEKSRLLSDRFSAERPKGSFSTLEIQRTEQGDSAMYLCASSFTTSGGADYNEQFFGPGTRLTVL.

This clonotype was counted a few times. CDR3 loop: CASSLTGTRTYEQYF. The CDR3 DNA is TGCGCCAGCAGCTTGACCGGGACAAGAACCTACGAGCAGTACTTC. The chain has TRBV5-1 and TRBJ2-7; D might be TRBD1 (6 bases). Germline CDR1 reads SGHRS; CDR2 reads YFSETQ. V was clipped by 1 base and J by 2 bases, with 13 bases between them. There are 15 residues in the CDR3.

This sequence joins TRBV20-1 and TRBJ2-7; unclear D gene. Trimming shortened V by 3 bases and J by 6 bases, and 12 bases separated the two germline ends. Germline V gives CDR1 DFQATT, CDR2 SNEGSKA (reference sequence). The CDR3 extends over 12 amino acids. CDR3 sequence: CSASPTTGEQYF. For the CDR3, the DNA is TGCAGTGCTAGCCCGACCACGGGCGAGCAGTACTTC.

V is TRBV29-1 and J is TRBJ2-1; no clear D gene. V was trimmed by 0 bases and J by 3 bases, leaving 9 bases between them. The CDR3 length is 14 residues. The germline gives CDR1 SQVTM, CDR2 ANQGSEA. The CDR3 DNA sequence: TGCAGCGTTGAAGATCTGGGTCACTACAATGAGCAGTTCTTC. Protein sequence: CSVEDLGHYNEQFF.

V usage is TRBV5-1 and J usage is TRBJ2-7, with 8 positions matching TRBD1. Germline values: CDR1 SGHRS, CDR2 YFSETQ. The CDR3 consists of 15 residues. The junction had 4 bases not matched to a gene; V was cut back by 2 bases and J by 0 bases. The CDR3 loop is CASSLSTGDSYEQYF. DNA for the CDR3: TGCGCCAGCAGCTTATCGACAGGGGACTCCTACGAGCAGTACTTC.

This chain uses TRBV7-6 with TRBJ1-5, with unresolved D. Germline V lookup: CDR1 SGHVS, CDR2 FNYEAQ. The CDR3 is 13 residues long. The V gene lost 1 base and the J gene lost 7 bases, with 8 bases spanning the gap. The CDR3 nucleotides are TGTGCCAGCAGCTTAGGGGAGAGCCAGCCCCAGCATTTT. It is translated as CASSLGESQPQHF. Based on the CDR3 plus reference TRBV7-6 and TRBJ1-5, the full variable domain is GAGVSQSPRYKVTKRGQDVALRCDPISGHVSLYWYRQALGQGPEFLTYFNYEAQQDKSGLPNDRFSAERPEGSISTLTIQRTEQRDSAMYRCASSLGESQPQHFGDGTRLSIL.

This clonotype was observed a few times. The chain has TRBV20-1 and TRBJ2-7, with TRBD2 matching 8 bases. The CDR3 is 16 amino acids. V shed 1 base, J shed 5 bases, and the junction held 13 bases outside the gene matches. The V gene's germline CDR1 is DFQATT and CDR2 SNEGSKA (reference sequence). The CDR3 reads CSARVSHSGKRNEQYF. The CDR3 DNA reads as TGCAGTGCTAGAGTTTCCCATAGCGGGAAACGCAACGAGCAGTACTTC.

This chain links TRBV4-1 with TRBJ1-1; no definite D call. V lost 4 bases to trimming and J lost 2 bases, with 11 bases between them. Germline V gene lookup returns CDR1 MGHRA and CDR2 YSYEKL. The CDR3 extends over 14 amino acids. CDR3 sequence: CASSPTEGNTEAFF. CDR3 nucleotide sequence: TGCGCCAGCAGCCCCACGGAGGGAAACACTGAAGCTTTCTTT.

This clonotype was seen a handful of times. V gene TRBV5-1 combines with J gene TRBJ2-4; D is possibly TRBD1 (6 bases). This CDR3 contains 15 residues. The ends were cut back, 0 bases at V and 4 bases at J, with 11 bases in the middle. Germline-derived CDR1 and CDR2 are SGHRS and YFSETQ. CDR3 amino acids: CASSLVPQGKNIQYF. The CDR3 coding sequence is TGCGCCAGCAGCTTGGTTCCCCAGGGGAAAAACATTCAGTACTTC.

The gene calls are TRBV25-1 and TRBJ1-4; maybe TRBD1 (6 bases). V dropped 6 bases and J dropped 13 bases, with 18 bases sitting between them. The CDR3 runs 13 residues. In germline, CDR1 is MGHDK, CDR2 SYGVNS. The CDR3 nucleotides are TGTGCCAGCAGCGTGAACTGGGGAGGGGGACTGTTTTTT. It codes for CASSVNWGGGLFF.

Of note for this clonotype: Given a much more abundant clone one base away, this may be a read error. The rearrangement joins TRBV29-1 to TRBJ2-1; tentative D call: TRBD1 (7 bases). The germline V gene encodes CDR1 SQVTM and CDR2 ANQGSEA. The germline V and J ends were trimmed by 7 bases and 9 bases, with 16 bases remaining between them. The CDR3 loop spans 12 amino acids. The CDR3 bases are TGCAGCGACAGACAGGGAGGCGGTGAGCAGTTCTTC. Translation: CSDRQGGGEQFF.

In DNA, the CDR3 is TGTGCCAGCAGCTTAGTCCCTATTACTAGCGGGAGACTCGATGAGCAGTTCTTC. Amino acid sequence: CASSLVPITSGRLDEQFF. The V and J genes are TRBV11-2 and TRBJ2-1; 11 bases fit TRBD2. The germline gives CDR1 SGHAT, CDR2 FQNNGV. Trimming cost V 1 base and J 8 bases; bases outside gene matches: 13. This CDR3 has 18 residues.

Here the CDR3 DNA reads TGTGCCATCAGTGACTACCAAGACAGGGATGGCAATCAGCCCCAGCATTTT. This encodes CAISDYQDRDGNQPQHF. The rearrangement uses TRBV10-3 and TRBJ1-5; 7 nucleotides align to TRBD1. V gave up 3 bases and J gave up 2 bases; unmatched junction bases: 10. Germline lookup yields CDR1 ENHRY and CDR2 SYGVKD. This CDR3 is built from 17 residues.